The entry below describes one TCR beta chain. This clonotype showed up just a few times. No antigen is known for it. Base quality data are lacking; no much larger clone is found one base away. TCR cDNA was synthesized by 5'RACE template switching, through which a universal primer site and unique molecular identifiers were introduced. Priming for cDNA synthesis came from both the TCR alpha and TCR beta constant segments. Libraries were amplified in two PCR steps, with sample barcodes and sequencing adapters added in the second step. Libraries were sequenced on Illumina HiSeq 2500 (2x100 bp) or NovaSeq (2x150 bp). Per the authors' processing: MIGEC handled demultiplexing of reads and collapsing into UMI consensus sequences, while MiXCR performed V(D)J alignment. Vaccine-responding clonotypes were defined with edgeR using replicate PBMC samples, requiring FDR below 0.01 and a log2 fold change above 5 up to day 15. Each bulk clonotype was labeled CD4 or CD8 based on which sequenced repertoire, CD4 or CD8, contained the clonotype at higher abundance. TCRdb took the public reads, trimmed them with fastp at Q25, ran MiXCR for clone calling and kept in-frame beta chains. A single entry per CDR3 protein holds the most common genes and DNA from its merged rows. It is TCRdb's table, rather than the study itself, that gives the V and J calls and clone size. The sample has some 600,000 distinct CDR3 sequences on record, 17% of them singletons. The ten largest make up roughly 17% of the sample.

This sample was included in a study of T cells after yellow fever vaccination (dated by TCRdb to 2018 to 2020). Background for the entire study: Libraries from fractions with low cell numbers were prepared with the SMART-Seq v4 Ultra Low Input RNA kit. To track T-cell clones before and after primary and booster YFV17D yellow fever vaccination, bulk TCR alpha and beta repertoires were sequenced longitudinally. The cohort comprised two healthy male donors, one aged 18 to 29 and one aged 30 to 39 years. Blood was collected at multiple timepoints before and after primary and secondary immunization, and bulk PBMC replicates and cell subsets were isolated.

The treatment or condition label of this sample denotes: live attenuated yellow fever vaccine strain. At every blood-draw timepoint, two biological replicates of bulk PBMCs were collected. PBMCs were isolated from peripheral blood using a standard Ficoll-Paque protocol. TriZol was used to extract RNA from bulk PBMCs, from CD4 and CD8 fractions, and from dextramer-positive and dextramer-negative fractions. General findings and caveats noted by the study authors: Because the study included only a couple of donors, the extent to which the findings can be generalized is limited. Computational filtering was required because FACS-sorted repertoires could contain abundant contaminating clonotypes from the bulk population. Most clones expanded after primary vaccination were re-detected after the booster (almost 97% of CD4 and 88% of CD8), suggesting broad memory maintenance. A small share of clonotypes was detected in both CD4 and CD8 compartments, with the overlap likely arising from convergent recombination. The secondary T-cell response was found to be weaker but faster than the primary response, with a peak reached on day 5 rather than on day 15.

The germline V gene sets CDR1 to SGHRS and CDR2 to YFSETQ. Measured from the cysteine to the phenylalanine, the CDR3 is 14 residues long. The read is trimmed to its CDR3 DNA, 42 bases read in frame from base 1. At the junction V is shortened by 2 bases and J by 2 bases, with 9 bases in between. This TCR was recovered from a man younger than 35 who received the YFV17D yellow fever vaccine. The starting material was PBMCs, obtained 5 days after the first yellow fever vaccination. The V and J segments used are TRBV5-1 and TRBJ2-3; the D gene could be either TRBD1 or TRBD2, each agreeing at 6 bases. The nucleotides are TGCGCCAGCAGCTTCGGGGGACACACAGATACGCAGTATTTT. This encodes CASSFGGHTDTQYF.